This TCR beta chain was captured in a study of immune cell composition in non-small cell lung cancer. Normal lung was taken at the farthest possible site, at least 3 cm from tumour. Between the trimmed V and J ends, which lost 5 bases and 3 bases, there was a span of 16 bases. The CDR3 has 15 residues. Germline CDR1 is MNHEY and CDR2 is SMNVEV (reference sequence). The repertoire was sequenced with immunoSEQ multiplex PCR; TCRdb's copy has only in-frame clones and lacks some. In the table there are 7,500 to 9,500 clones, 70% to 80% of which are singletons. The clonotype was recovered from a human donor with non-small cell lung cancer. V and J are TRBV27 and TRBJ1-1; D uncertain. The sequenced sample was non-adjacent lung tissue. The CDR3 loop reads CASSPLGRWDTEAFF. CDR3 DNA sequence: TGTGCCAGCAGTCCCCTGGGCAGATGGGACACTGAAGCTTTCTTT.